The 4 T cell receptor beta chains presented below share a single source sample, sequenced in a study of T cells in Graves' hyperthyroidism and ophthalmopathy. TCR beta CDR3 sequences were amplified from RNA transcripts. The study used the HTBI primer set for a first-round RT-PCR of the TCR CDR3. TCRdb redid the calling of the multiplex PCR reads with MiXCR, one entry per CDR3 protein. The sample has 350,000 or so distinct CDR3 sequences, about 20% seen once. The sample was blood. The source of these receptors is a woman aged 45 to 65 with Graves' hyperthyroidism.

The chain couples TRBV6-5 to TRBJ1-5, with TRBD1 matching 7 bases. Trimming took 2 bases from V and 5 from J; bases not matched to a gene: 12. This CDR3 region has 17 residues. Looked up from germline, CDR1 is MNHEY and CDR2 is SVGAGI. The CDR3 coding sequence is TGTGCCAGCAGTTACACCGCGACAGGGAACTCGTATCAGCCCCAGCATTTT. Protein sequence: CASSYTATGNSYQPQHF.

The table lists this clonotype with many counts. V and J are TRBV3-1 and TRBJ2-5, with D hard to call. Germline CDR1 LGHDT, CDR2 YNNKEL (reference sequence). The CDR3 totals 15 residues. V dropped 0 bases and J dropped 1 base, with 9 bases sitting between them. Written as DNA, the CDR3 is TGTGCCAGCAGCCAAGAATCTGCTGGCCAAGAGACCCAGTACTTC. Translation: CASSQESAGQETQYF.

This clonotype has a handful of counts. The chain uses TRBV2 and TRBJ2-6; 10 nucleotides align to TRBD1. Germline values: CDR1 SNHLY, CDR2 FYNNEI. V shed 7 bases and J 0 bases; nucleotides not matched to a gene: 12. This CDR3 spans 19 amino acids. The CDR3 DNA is TGTGCCAGCAATTCCGGGACAGGGGTGTTTGACTCTGGGGCCAACGTCCTGACTTTC. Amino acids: CASNSGTGVFDSGANVLTF.

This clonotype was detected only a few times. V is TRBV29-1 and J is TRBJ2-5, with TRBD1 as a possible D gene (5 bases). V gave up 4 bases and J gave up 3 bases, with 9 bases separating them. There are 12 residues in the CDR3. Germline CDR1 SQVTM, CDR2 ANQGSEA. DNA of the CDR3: TGCAGCGTTGCCAGGGAAGAAGAGACCCAGTACTTC. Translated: CSVAREEETQYF.